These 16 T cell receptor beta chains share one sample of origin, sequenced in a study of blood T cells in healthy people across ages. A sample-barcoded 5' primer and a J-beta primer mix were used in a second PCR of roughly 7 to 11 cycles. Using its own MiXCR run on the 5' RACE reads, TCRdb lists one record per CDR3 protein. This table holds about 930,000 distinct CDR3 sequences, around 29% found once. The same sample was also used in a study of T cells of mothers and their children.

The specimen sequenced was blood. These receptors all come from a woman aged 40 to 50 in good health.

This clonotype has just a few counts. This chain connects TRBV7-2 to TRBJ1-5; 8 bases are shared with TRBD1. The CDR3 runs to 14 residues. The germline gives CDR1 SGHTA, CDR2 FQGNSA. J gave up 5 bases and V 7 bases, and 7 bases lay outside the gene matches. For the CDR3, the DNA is TGTGCCAGCACCATGGACAGGGAACATCAGCCCCAGCATTTT. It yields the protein CASTMDREHQPQHF.

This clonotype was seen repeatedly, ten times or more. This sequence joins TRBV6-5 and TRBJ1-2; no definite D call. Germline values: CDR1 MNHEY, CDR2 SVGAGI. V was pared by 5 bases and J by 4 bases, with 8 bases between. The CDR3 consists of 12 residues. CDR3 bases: TGTGCCAGCAGTGACCAGGTCTATGGCTACACCTTC. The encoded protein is CASSDQVYGYTF.

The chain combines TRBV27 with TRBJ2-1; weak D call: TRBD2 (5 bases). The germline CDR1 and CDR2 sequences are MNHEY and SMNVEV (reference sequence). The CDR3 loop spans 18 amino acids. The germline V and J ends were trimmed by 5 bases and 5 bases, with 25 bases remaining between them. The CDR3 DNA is TGTGCCAGCAGTACCCGCTGGGGAGCACTTCTTGTAAACAATGAGCAGTTCTTC. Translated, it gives CASSTRWGALLVNNEQFF.

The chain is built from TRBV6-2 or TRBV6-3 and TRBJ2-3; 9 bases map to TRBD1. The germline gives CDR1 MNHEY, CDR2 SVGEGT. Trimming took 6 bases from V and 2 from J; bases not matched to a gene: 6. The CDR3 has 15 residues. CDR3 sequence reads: CASSGQGLNTDTQYF. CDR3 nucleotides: TGTGCCAGCAGCGGACAGGGGCTAAACACAGATACGCAGTATTTT.

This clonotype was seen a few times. The CDR3 DNA reads as TGCGCCAGCAGAATGGACAGTTCAGTGGTCGAGCAGTACTTC. It is translated as CASRMDSSVVEQYF. The V and J genes are TRBV5-1 and TRBJ2-7; D possibly corresponds to TRBD1 (6 bases). CDR1 and CDR2 from the germline V gene are SGHRS and YFSETQ. This CDR3 contains 14 residues. The V and J ends lost 5 bases and 6 bases respectively, with 18 bases between them.

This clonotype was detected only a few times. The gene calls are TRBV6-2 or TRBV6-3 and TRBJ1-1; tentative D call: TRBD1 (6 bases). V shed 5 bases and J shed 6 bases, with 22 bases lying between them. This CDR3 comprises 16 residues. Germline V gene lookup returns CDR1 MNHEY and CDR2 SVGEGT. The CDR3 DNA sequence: TGTGCCAGCAGTGACCAAGACAGGCGGCATGGCTCTGAAGCTTTCTTT. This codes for CASSDQDRRHGSEAFF.

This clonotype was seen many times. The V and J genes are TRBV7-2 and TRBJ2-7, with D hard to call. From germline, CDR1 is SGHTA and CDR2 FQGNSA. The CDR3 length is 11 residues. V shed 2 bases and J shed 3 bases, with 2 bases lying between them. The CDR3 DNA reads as TGTGCCAGCAGCTTAATCTACGAGCAGTACTTC. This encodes CASSLIYEQYF.

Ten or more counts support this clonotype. CDR3 coding DNA: TGTGCCTGCGGGGGCAAAAACATTCAGTACTTC. Translated, it gives CACGGKNIQYF. V gene TRBV3-1 combines with J gene TRBJ2-4, with 7 bases lining up with TRBD2. This CDR3 contains 11 residues. Germline V gene sequence: CDR1 LGHDT, CDR2 YNNKEL (reference sequence). V shed 11 bases and J 3 bases; nucleotides not matched to a gene: 1.

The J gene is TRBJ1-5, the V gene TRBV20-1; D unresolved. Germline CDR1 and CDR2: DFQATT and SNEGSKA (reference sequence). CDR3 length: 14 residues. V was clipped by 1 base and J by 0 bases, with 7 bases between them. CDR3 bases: TGCAGTGCTAGAGTCGGCTATAGCAATCAGCCCCAGCATTTT. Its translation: CSARVGYSNQPQHF.

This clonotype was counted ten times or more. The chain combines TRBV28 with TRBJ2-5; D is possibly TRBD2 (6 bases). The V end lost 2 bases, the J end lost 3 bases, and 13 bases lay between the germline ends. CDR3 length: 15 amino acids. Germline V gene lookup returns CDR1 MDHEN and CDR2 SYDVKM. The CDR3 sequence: CASSLGGAGKETQYF. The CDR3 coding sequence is TGTGCCAGCAGTTTAGGCGGGGCGGGGAAAGAGACCCAGTACTTC. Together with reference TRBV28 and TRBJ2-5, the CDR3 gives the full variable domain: DVKVTQSSRYLVKRTGEKVFLECVQDMDHENMFWYRQDPGLGLRLIYFSYDVKMKEKGDIPEGYSVSREKKERFSLILESASTNQTSMYLCASSLGGAGKETQYFGPGTRLLVL.

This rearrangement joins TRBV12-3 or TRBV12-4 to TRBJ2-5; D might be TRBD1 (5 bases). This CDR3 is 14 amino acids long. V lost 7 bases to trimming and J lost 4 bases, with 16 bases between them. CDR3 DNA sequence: TGTGCCAGCACCGGGTCCTTAGGGGCAGAGACCCAGTACTTC. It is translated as CASTGSLGAETQYF.

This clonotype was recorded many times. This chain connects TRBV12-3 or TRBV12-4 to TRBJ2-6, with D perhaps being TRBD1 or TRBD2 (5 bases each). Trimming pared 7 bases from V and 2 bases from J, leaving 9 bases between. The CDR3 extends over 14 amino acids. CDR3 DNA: TGTGCCAGCACTTGGGGGACTGGGGCCAACGTCCTGACTTTC. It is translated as CASTWGTGANVLTF.

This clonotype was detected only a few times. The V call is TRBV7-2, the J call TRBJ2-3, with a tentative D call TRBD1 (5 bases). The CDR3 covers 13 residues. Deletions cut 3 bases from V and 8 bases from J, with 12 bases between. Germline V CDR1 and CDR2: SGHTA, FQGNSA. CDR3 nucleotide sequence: TGTGCCAGCAGCTTCCCAGGGAAGGGTACGCAGTATTTT. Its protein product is CASSFPGKGTQYF.

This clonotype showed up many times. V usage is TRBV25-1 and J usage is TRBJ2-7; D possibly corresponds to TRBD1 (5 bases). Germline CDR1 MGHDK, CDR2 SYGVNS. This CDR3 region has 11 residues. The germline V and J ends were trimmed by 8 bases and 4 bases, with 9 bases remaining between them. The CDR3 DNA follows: TGTGCCAGCCTTAGGGGTTACGAGCAGTACTTC. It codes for CASLRGYEQYF.

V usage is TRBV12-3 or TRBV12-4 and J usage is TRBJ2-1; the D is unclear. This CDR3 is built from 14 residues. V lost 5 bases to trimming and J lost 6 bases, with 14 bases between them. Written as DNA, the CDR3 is TGTGCCAGCAGTACCGGAACCTCCGTCAATGAGCAGTTCTTC. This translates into CASSTGTSVNEQFF.

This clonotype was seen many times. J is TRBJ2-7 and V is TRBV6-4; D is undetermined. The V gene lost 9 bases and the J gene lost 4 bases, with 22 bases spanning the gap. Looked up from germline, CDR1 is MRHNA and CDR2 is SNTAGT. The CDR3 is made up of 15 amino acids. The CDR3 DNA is TGTGCCAGTCCAGCCCATGTCCGTCGAAGATACGAGCAGTACTTC. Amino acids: CASPAHVRRRYEQYF.